The 18 T cell receptor beta chains below come from one sample, sequenced in a study of T cell changes during pregnancy in multiple sclerosis. Sequenced by immunoSEQ multiplex PCR; TCRdb stores in-frame clones only, minus some. The sample holds around 130,000 clones, approximately 96% seen once. The specimen comprised peripheral blood, sampled after pregnancy. The receptors here all came from a female donor with multiple sclerosis, enrolled in a pregnancy study.

This chain links TRBV27 with TRBJ2-7; D may be TRBD2 (6 bases). The CDR3 covers 14 residues. V dropped 3 bases and J dropped 6 bases, with 15 bases sitting between them. Germline loops: CDR1 MNHEY, CDR2 SMNVEV (reference sequence). The CDR3 bases are TGTGCCAGCAGTTTCGGGGGAAGGACGTCCGAGCAGTACTTC. Residues: CASSFGGRTSEQYF.

This rearrangement joins TRBV23-1 to TRBJ2-7; 7 bases align to TRBD1. TRBV23-1 is classed as an ORF, of uncertain function. V shed 3 bases and J 3 bases; nucleotides not matched to a gene: 5. The CDR3 spans 14 residues. In nucleotides, the CDR3 is TGCGCCAGCAGTCAGAAAGGGGGCGGCTACGAGCAGTACTTC. It codes for CASSQKGGGYEQYF.

V and J are TRBV28 and TRBJ2-2; maybe TRBD2 (6 bases). CDR1 and CDR2 (germline): MDHEN, SYDVKM. The ends were cut back, 5 bases at V and 4 bases at J, with 14 bases in the middle. The CDR3 has 15 residues. CDR3 sequence reads: CASSGDSLSTGELFF. CDR3 coding DNA: TGTGCCAGCAGTGGGGACTCCTTGAGCACCGGGGAGCTGTTTTTT. The full variable domain, rest sourced from reference TRBV28 and TRBJ2-2, is DVKVTQSSRYLVKRTGEKVFLECVQDMDHENMFWYRQDPGLGLRLIYFSYDVKMKEKGDIPEGYSVSREKKERFSLILESASTNQTSMYLCASSGDSLSTGELFFGEGSRLTVL.

The chain links TRBV5-6 to TRBJ2-1; TRBD2 agrees at 11 bases. CDR1 is SGHDT and CDR2 is YYEEEE in the germline V gene. This CDR3 region has 17 residues. J lost 4 bases, V lost 0 bases, and 6 bases had no gene match. CDR3 region: CASSLEGLAVDYNEQFF. The CDR3 nucleotides read TGTGCCAGCAGCTTGGAGGGACTAGCGGTCGATTACAATGAGCAGTTCTTC.

The chain employs TRBV12-5 and TRBJ1-4, with 9 bases lining up with TRBD1. The CDR3 consists of 14 residues. From germline, CDR1 is LGHNT and CDR2 FRNRAP. The ends lost 6 bases at V and 7 bases at J; junction bases unmatched: 6. The CDR3, as DNA: TGTGCTAGTGGCCAGACAGGGGGAGGTGAAAAACTGTTTTTT. This gives the protein CASGQTGGGEKLFF.

The count of this clone is one. CDR3 region: CASRGLLNTGELFF. CDR3 bases: TGTGCCAGCAGGGGACTTTTGAACACCGGGGAGCTGTTTTTT. This chain connects TRBV2 to TRBJ2-2, with a possible D match to TRBD2 (6 bases). The CDR3 has 14 residues. Trimming left V 6 bases short and J 1 base short, with 9 bases between. Germline V gene data show CDR1 as SNHLY and CDR2 as FYNNEI.

The rearrangement uses TRBV5-1 and TRBJ2-7, with D perhaps TRBD1 (5 bases). The V end lost 2 bases, the J end lost 3 bases, and 9 bases lay between the germline ends. CDR1 SGHRS and CDR2 YFSETQ come from the germline V gene. The length of the CDR3 is 13 residues. CDR3: CASSFLRDYEQYF. The CDR3 region has the DNA TGCGCCAGCAGCTTTCTCAGGGACTACGAGCAGTACTTC.

The rearrangement joins TRBV29-1 to TRBJ2-5; the match to TRBD1 covers 8 bases. V dropped 1 base and J dropped 6; count of bases not matched to a gene: 1. Germline loops: CDR1 SQVTM, CDR2 ANQGSEA. This CDR3 is built from 12 residues. This CDR3 reads CSVEVRGQTQYF. CDR3 DNA: TGCAGCGTTGAAGTCAGGGGGCAGACCCAGTACTTC.

The gene calls are TRBV4-1 and TRBJ2-1; 8 nucleotides line up with TRBD2. The CDR3 runs 17 residues. From germline, CDR1 is MGHRA and CDR2 YSYEKL. V shed 0 bases, J shed 2 bases, and the junction held 6 bases outside the gene matches. Here the CDR3 reads CASSQDRAGGPYNEQFF. DNA for the CDR3: TGCGCCAGCAGCCAAGATAGGGCGGGAGGTCCCTACAATGAGCAGTTCTTC.

This chain connects TRBV2 to TRBJ1-1, with TRBD1 matching over 8 bases. The CDR3 spans 16 residues. Germline lookup yields CDR1 SNHLY and CDR2 FYNNEI. V dropped 3 bases and J dropped 1; count of bases not matched to a gene: 7. The CDR3 protein is CASSDGAGGANTEAFF. DNA of the CDR3: TGTGCCAGCAGTGATGGGGCAGGGGGCGCGAACACTGAAGCTTTCTTT.

The chain links TRBV5-1 to TRBJ2-2, with 14 bases matching TRBD2. Germline V lookup: CDR1 SGHRS, CDR2 YFSETQ. After removal of 3 bases from V and 4 bases from J, the junction contained 5 bases not matched to a gene. The CDR3 runs 17 residues. The CDR3 DNA is TGCGCCAGCAGCTCCGGGACTAGCGGGAGAATCACCGGGGAGCTGTTTTTT. Protein sequence: CASSSGTSGRITGELFF.

The chain combines TRBV6-5 with TRBJ2-1, with TRBD2 identical over 8 bases. The CDR3 consists of 13 residues. Germline assignment: CDR1 MNHEY and CDR2 SVGAGI. J gave up 7 bases and V 6 bases, and 5 bases lay outside the gene matches. CDR3 in DNA: TGTGCCAGCAGCTCCGGACTAGCAAATGAGCAGTTCTTC. Translated, it gives CASSSGLANEQFF.

The rearrangement links TRBV29-1 to TRBJ2-2, with D maybe TRBD2 (5 bases). Per the germline V gene, CDR1 is SQVTM and CDR2 is ANQGSEA. The CDR3 loop spans 12 amino acids. Trimming removed 4 bases at V and 4 bases at J, with 7 bases between. CDR3 nucleotide sequence: TGCAGCGTTGCTAGCCGCACCGGGGAGCTGTTTTTT. Translated, it gives CSVASRTGELFF.

This chain connects TRBV7-2 to TRBJ2-5; 7 bases fit TRBD1. Germline CDR1 is SGHTA and CDR2 is FQGNSA. Trimming cost V 2 bases and J 1 base; bases outside gene matches: 13. This CDR3 contains 18 residues. The CDR3 sequence: CASSLTLVSRDSQETQYF. CDR3 DNA: TGTGCCAGCAGCTTAACACTGGTATCCCGGGACAGCCAAGAGACCCAGTACTTC.

Concerning this clone itself: One end of the junction is discordant with germline, which a read error may explain. The J gene is TRBJ2-7, the V gene TRBV29-1, with TRBD1 identical over 8 bases. The CDR3 totals 13 residues. Per germline, CDR1 SQVTM and CDR2 ANQGSEA. DNA for the CDR3: TGCAGCGTTGAAGCGAGGCAGGGGGCCGTACGAAACTTC. Its protein product is CSVEARQGAVRNF.

The genes are TRBV9 and TRBJ1-2, with D possibly being TRBD1 (5 bases). The germline gives CDR1 SGDLS, CDR2 YYNGEE. Trimming left V 0 bases short and J 0 bases short, with 9 bases between. The length of the CDR3 is 15 residues. As DNA, the CDR3 is TGTGCCAGCAGCGTAGCGGGGGACCCTAACTATGGCTACACCTTC. Its protein is CASSVAGDPNYGYTF.

The gene calls are TRBV19 and TRBJ2-7, with TRBD2 matching 11 bases. This CDR3 spans 15 amino acids. Looked up from germline, CDR1 is LNHDA and CDR2 is SQIVND (reference sequence). The J segment lost 6 bases and the V segment lost 4 bases, leaving 8 bases of the junction unmatched. The CDR3 protein is CASSTLAGGPGEQYF. The CDR3, as DNA: TGTGCCAGTAGTACTCTAGCGGGAGGCCCCGGCGAGCAGTACTTC.

This chain uses TRBV7-2 with TRBJ1-1; weak D call: TRBD1 (6 bases). This CDR3 spans 13 amino acids. V was shortened by 5 bases and J by 8 bases, with 15 bases between the two germline ends. Per germline, CDR1 SGHTA and CDR2 FQGNSA. The CDR3 DNA sequence: TGTGCCAGCAGCCTAAGGCCGGGGACAGAAGCTTTCTTT. It codes for CASSLRPGTEAFF.